This record concerns one TCR beta chain sequence. This sample stems from a study of blood T cell repertoires in COVID-19. In the study overall: Samples representing acute and convalescent COVID-19 were sourced from the United States, Italy and Spain. Nucleic acid was either cDNA or gDNA, and it came from T cells, B-cell-depleted T cells, or PBMCs.

Trimming took 0 bases from V and 2 from J, leaving 8 bases between them. The CDR3 consists of 14 residues. Looked up from germline, CDR1 is SGHAT and CDR2 is FQNNGV. Original processing notes: Reference gene primer amplification yielded estimated nucleated cell counts. Sequencing was performed with immunoSEQ multiplex PCR; in TCRdb, only in-frame clones are kept and a portion is missing. The V and J calls and clone size were taken over from that table, and D and trimming were inferred from the DNA. The data contain a few hundred thousand clones, roughly 90% of them singletons. What was sequenced was PBMCs or T cells enriched from blood (not recorded which). This sequence was found in a woman aged 40 to 50 who had recovered from COVID-19. The chain uses TRBV11-2 and TRBJ2-7; tentatively, D is TRBD2 (6 bases). The CDR3: CASSLDRRAYEQYF. The CDR3, as DNA: TGTGCCAGCAGCTTAGACAGGAGGGCCTACGAGCAGTACTTC.